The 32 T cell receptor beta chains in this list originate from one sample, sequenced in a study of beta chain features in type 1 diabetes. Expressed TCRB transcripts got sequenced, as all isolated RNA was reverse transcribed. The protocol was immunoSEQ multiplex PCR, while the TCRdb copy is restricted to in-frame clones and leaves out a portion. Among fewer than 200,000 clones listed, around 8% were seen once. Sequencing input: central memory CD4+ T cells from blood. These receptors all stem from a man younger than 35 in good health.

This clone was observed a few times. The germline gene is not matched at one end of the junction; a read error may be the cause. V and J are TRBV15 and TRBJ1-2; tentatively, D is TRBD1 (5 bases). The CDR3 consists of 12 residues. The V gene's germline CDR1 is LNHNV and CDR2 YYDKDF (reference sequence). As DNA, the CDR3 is TGTGCAACCAGTGGGGGGAACTATGGCTACACCTTC. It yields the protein CATSGGNYGYTF.

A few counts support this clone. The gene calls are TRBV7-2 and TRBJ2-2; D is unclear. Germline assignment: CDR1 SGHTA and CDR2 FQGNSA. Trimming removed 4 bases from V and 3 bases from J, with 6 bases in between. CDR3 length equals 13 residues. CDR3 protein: CASSSHHTGELFF. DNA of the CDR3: TGTGCCAGCAGCTCCCATCACACCGGGGAGCTGTTTTTT.

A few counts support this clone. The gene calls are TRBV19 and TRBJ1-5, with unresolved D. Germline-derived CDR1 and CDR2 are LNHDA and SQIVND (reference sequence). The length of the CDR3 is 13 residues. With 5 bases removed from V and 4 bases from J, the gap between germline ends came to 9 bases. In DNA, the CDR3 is TGTGCCAGTAGTGGCCAGACTAATCAGCCCCAGCATTTT. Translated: CASSGQTNQPQHF.

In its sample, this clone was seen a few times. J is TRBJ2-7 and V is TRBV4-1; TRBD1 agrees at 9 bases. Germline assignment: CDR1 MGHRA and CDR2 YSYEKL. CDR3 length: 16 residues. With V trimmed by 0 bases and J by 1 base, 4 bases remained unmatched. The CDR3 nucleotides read TGCGCCAGCAGCCAAGATCAGGGGACAGGGTCCTACGAGCAGTACTTC. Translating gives CASSQDQGTGSYEQYF.

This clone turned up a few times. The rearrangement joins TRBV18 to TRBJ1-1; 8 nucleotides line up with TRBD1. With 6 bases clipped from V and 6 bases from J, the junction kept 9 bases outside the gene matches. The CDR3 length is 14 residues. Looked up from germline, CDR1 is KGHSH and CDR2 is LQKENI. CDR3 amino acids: CASSQTQGGPEAFF. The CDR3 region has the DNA TGTGCCAGCTCCCAGACACAGGGGGGCCCTGAAGCTTTCTTT.

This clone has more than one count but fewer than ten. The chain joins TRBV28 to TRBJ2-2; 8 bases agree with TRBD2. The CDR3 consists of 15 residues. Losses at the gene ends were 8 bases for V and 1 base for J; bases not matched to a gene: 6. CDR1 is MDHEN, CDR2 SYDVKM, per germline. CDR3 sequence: CASLWAGGNTGELFF. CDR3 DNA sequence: TGTGCCAGCCTGTGGGCGGGGGGGAACACCGGGGAGCTGTTTTTT.

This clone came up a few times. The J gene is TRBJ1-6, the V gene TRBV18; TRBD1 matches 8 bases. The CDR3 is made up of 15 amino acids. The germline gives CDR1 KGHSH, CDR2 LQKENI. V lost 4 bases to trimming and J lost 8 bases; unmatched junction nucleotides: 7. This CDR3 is CASSRDRGGDSPLHF. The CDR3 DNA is TGTGCCAGCTCACGTGACAGGGGAGGGGATTCACCCCTCCACTTT.

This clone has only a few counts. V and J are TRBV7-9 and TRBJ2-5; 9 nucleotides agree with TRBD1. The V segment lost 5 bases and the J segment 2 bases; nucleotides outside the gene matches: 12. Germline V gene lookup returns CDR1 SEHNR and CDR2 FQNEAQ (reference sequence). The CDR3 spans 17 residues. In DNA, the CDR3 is TGTGCCAGCAGCCCAACAGGGGGCTGGGGCCTTCAAGAGACCCAGTACTTC. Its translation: CASSPTGGWGLQETQYF.

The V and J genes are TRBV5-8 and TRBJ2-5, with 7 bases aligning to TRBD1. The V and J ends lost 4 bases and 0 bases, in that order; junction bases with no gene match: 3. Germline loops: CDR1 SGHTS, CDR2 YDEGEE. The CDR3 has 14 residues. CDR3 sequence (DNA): TGTGCCAGCAGCCCTGGGACAGACCAAGAGACCCAGTACTTC. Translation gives CASSPGTDQETQYF.

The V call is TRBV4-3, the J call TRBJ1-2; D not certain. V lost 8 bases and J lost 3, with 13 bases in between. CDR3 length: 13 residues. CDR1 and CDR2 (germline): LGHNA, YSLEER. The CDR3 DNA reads TGCGCCAGCGCCCGGAGGCCAGACTATGGCTACACCTTC. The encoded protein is CASARRPDYGYTF.

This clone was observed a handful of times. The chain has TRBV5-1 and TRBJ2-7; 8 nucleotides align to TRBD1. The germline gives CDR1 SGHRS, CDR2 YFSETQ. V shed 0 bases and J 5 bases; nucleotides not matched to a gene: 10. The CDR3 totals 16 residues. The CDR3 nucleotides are TGCGCCAGCAGCTTGGCGCGGGACAGGCTCCCCCACGAGCAGTACTTC. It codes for CASSLARDRLPHEQYF. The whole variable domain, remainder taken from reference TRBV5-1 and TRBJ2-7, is KAGVTQTPRYLIKTRGQQVTLSCSPISGHRSVSWYQQTPGQGLQFLFEYFSETQRNKGNFPGRFSGRQFSNSRSEMNVSTLELGDSALYLCASSLARDRLPHEQYFGPGTRLTVT.

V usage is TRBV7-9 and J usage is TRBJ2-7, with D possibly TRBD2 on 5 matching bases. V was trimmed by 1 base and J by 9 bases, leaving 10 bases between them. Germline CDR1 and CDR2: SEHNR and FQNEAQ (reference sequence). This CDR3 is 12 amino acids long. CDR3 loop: CASSLGGFGQYF. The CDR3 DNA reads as TGTGCCAGCAGCTTAGGAGGGTTTGGGCAGTACTTC.

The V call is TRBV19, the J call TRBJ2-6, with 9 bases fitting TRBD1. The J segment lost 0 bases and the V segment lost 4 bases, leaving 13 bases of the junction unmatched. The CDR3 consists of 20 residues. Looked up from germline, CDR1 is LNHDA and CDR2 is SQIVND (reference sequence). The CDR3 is CASSTGQGRPNSSGANVLTF. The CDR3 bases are TGTGCCAGTAGTACGGGACAGGGACGTCCAAATTCCTCTGGGGCCAACGTCCTGACTTTC.

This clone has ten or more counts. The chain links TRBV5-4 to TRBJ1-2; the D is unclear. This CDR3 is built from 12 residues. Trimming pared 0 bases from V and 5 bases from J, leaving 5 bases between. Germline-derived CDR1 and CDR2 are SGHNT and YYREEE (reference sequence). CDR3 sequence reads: CASSLAGYGYTF. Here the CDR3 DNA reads TGTGCCAGCAGCTTGGCCGGGTATGGCTACACCTTC.

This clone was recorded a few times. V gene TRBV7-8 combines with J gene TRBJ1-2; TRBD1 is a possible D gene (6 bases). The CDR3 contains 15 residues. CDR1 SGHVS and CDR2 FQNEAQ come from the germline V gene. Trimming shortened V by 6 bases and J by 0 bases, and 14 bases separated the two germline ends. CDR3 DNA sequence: TGTGCCAGCAGTTTCGGGGACACTCCTAACTATGGCTACACCTTC. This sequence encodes CASSFGDTPNYGYTF. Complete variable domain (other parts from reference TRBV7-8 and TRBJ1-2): GAGVSQSPRYKVAKRGQDVALRCDPISGHVSLFWYQQALGQGPEFLTYFQNEAQLDKSGLPSDRFFAERPEGSVSTLKIQRTQQEDSAVYLCASSFGDTPNYGYTFGSGTRLTVV.

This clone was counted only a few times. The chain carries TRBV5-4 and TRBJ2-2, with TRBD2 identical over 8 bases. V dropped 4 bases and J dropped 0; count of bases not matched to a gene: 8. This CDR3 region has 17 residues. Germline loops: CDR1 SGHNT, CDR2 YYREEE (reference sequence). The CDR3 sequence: CASSRPRGGTNTGELFF. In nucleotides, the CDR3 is TGTGCCAGCAGCAGACCCCGGGGGGGCACGAACACCGGGGAGCTGTTTTTT.

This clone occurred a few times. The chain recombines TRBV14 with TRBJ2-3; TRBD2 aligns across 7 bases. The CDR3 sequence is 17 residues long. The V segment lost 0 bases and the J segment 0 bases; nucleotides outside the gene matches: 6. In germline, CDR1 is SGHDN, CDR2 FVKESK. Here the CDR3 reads CASSQDFAGASTDTQYF. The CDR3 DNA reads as TGTGCCAGCAGCCAAGATTTTGCGGGAGCTAGCACAGATACGCAGTATTTT.

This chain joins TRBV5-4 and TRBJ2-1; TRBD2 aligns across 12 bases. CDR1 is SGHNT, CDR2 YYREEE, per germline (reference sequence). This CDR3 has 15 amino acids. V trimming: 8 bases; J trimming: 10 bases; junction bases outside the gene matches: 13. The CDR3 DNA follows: TGTGCCAGTATGCCTAGCGGGAGGGCCGGGTTGGAGCAGTTCTTC. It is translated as CASMPSGRAGLEQFF.

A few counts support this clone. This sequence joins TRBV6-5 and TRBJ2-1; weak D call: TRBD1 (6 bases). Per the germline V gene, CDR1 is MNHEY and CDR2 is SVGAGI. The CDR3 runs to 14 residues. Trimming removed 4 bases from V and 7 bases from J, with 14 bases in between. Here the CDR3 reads CASSSEDRDNEQFF. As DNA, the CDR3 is TGTGCCAGCAGTTCCGAGGACAGAGATAATGAGCAGTTCTTC.

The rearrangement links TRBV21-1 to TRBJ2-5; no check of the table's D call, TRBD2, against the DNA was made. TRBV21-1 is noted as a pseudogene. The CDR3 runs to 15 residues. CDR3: CASSTPLKQQETQYF. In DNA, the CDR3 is TGTGCCAGCAGCACCCCTCTCAAGCAACAAGAGACCCAGTACTTC.

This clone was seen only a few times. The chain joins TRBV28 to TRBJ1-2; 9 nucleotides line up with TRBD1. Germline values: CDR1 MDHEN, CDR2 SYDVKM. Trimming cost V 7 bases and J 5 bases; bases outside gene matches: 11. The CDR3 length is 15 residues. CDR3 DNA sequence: TGTGCCAGCACCGAACAGGGGGCCTGGCGGTATGGCTACACCTTC. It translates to CASTEQGAWRYGYTF.

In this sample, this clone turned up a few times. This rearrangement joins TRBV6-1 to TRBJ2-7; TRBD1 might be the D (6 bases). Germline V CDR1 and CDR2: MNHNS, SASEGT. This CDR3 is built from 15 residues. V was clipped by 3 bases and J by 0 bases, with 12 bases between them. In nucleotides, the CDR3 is TGTGCCAGCAGTGATCCAGGGGCCTCCTCCTACGAGCAGTACTTC. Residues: CASSDPGASSYEQYF.

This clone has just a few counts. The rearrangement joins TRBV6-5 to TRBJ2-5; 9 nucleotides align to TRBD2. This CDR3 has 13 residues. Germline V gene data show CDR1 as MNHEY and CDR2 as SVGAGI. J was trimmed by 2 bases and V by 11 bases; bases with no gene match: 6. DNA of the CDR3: TGTGCCGGGAGCGGGGGGAGACAAGAGACCCAGTACTTC. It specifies CAGSGGRQETQYF.

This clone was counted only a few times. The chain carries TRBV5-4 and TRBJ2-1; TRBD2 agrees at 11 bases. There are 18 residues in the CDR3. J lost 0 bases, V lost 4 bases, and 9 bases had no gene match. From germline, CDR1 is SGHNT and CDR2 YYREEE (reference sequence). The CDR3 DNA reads TGTGCCAGCAGCAGGGGGACTAGCGGAGTTACCTCCTACAATGAGCAGTTCTTC. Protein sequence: CASSRGTSGVTSYNEQFF.

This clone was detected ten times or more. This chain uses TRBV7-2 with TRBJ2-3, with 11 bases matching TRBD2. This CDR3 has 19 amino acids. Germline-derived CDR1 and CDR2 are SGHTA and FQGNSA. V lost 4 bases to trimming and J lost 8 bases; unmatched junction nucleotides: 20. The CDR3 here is CASSYSGGGYGTSGGTQYF. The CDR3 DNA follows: TGTGCCAGCAGCTATAGCGGGGGGGGGTACGGGACTAGCGGTGGTACGCAGTATTTT.

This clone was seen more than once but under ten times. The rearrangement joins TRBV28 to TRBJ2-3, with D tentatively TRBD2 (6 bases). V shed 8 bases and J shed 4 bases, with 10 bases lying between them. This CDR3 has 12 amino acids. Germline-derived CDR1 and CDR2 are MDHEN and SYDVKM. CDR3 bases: TGTGCCAGCGGGGGGAACGCAGATACGCAGTATTTT. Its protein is CASGGNADTQYF.

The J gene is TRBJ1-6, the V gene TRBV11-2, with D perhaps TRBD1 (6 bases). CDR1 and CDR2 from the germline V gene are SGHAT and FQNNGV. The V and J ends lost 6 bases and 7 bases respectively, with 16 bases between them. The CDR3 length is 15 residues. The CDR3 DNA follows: TGTGCCAGCAGGGGGGCAGGGGAGAACAATTCACCCCTCCACTTT. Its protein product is CASRGAGENNSPLHF.

DNA for the CDR3: TGTGCCAGCAGCTTATCGGTCACCGGGGAGCTGTTTTTT. The encoded protein is CASSLSVTGELFF. The chain is built from TRBV7-2 and TRBJ2-2; D remains unclear. The V and J ends lost 2 bases and 4 bases respectively, with 5 bases between them. CDR1 is SGHTA, CDR2 FQGNSA, per germline. There are 13 residues in the CDR3.

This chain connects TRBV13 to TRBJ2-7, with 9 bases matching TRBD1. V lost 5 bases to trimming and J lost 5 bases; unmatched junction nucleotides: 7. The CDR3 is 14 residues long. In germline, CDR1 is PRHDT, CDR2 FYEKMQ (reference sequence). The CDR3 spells CASSPGQGVNEQYF. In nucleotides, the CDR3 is TGTGCCAGCAGCCCGGGACAGGGAGTGAACGAGCAGTACTTC.

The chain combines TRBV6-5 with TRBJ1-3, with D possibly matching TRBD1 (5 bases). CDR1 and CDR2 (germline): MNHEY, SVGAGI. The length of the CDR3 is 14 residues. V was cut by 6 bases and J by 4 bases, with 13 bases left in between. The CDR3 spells CASRMDNTGNTIYF. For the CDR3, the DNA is TGTGCCAGCAGGATGGACAACACAGGAAACACCATATATTTT.

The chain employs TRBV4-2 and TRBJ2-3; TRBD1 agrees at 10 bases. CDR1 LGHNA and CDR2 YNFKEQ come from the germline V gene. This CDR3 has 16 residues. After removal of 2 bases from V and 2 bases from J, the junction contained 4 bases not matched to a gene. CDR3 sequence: CASSQQGQGLTDTQYF. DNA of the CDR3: TGTGCCAGCAGCCAACAGGGACAGGGGCTCACAGATACGCAGTATTTT.

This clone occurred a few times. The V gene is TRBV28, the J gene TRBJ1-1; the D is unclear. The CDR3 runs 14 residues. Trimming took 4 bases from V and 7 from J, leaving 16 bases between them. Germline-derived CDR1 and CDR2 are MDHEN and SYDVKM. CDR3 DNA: TGTGCCAGCAGTTCGCCGGGGAACCGCGGTGAAGCTTTCTTT. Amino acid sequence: CASSSPGNRGEAFF.